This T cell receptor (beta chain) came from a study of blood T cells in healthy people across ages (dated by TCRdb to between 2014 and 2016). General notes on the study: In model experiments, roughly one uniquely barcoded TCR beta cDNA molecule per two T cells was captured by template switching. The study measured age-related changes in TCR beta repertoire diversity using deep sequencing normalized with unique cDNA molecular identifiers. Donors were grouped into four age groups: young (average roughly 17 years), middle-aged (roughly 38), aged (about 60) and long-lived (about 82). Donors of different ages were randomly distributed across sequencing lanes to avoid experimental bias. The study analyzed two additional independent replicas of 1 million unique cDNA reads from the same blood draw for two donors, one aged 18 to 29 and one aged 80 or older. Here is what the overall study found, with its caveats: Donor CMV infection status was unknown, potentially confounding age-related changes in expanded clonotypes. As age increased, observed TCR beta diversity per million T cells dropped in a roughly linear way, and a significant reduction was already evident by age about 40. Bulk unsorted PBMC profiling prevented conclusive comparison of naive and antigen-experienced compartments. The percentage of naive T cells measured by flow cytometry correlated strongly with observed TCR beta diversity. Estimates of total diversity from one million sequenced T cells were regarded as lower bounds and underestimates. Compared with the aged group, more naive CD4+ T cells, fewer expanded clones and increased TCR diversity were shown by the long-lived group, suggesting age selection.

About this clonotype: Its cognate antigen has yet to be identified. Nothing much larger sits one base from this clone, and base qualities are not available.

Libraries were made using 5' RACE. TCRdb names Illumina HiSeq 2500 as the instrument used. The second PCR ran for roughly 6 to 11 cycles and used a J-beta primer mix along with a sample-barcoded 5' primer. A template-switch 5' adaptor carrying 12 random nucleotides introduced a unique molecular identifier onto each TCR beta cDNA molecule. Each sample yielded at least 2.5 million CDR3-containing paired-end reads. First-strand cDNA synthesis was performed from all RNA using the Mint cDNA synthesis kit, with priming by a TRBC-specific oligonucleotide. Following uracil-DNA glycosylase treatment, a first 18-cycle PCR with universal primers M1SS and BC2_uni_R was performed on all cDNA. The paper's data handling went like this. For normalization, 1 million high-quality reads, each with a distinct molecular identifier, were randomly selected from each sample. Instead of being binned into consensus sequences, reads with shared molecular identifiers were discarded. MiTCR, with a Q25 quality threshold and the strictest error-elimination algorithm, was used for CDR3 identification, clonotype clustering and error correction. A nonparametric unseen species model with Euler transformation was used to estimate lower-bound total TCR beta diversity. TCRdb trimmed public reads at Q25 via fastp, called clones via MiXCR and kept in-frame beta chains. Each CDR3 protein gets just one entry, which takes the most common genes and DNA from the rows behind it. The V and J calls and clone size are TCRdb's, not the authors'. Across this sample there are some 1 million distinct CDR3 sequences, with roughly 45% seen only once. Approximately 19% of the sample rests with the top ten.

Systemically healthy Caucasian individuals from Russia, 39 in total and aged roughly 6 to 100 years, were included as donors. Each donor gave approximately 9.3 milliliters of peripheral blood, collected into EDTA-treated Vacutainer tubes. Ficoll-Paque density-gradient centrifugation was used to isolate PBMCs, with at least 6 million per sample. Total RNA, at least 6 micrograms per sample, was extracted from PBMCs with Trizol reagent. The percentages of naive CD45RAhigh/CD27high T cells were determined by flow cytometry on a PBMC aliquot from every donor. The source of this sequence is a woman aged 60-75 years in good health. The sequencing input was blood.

The nucleotide sequence reads TGCAGCGTCCAAGCGGGGACAGGGTTCCAAGAGACCCAGTACTTC. Protein translation: CSVQAGTGFQETQYF. This chain joins TRBV29-1 to TRBJ2-5; TRBD1 lines up with 9 middle nucleotides. Clipping removes 6 bases from V and 1 base from J, with 9 as the unmatched junction base count. The CDR3 has 15 amino acids, counting the end cysteine and phenylalanine. Just CDR3 DNA is preserved here, 45 bases in frame from base 1. CDR1 SQVTM and CDR2 ANQGSEA were looked up in the germline V gene.